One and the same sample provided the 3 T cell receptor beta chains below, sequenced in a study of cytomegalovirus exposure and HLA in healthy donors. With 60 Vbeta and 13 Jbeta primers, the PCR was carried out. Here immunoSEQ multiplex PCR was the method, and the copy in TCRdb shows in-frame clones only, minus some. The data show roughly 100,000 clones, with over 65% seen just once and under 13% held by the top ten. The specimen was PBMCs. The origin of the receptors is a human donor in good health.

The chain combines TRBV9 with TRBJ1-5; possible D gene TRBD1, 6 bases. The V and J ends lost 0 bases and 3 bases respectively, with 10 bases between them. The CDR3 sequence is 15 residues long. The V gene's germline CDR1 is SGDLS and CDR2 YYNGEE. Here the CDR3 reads CASSVGGQNNQPQHF. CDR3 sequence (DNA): TGTGCCAGCAGCGTAGGGGGACAAAACAATCAGCCCCAGCATTTT.

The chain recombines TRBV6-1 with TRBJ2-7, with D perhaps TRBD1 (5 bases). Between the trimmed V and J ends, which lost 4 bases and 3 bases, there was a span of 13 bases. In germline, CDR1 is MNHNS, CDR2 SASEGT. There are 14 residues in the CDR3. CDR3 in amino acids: CASSVGRAFYEQYF. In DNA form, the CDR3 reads TGTGCCAGCAGTGTTGGCAGGGCTTTCTACGAGCAGTACTTC.

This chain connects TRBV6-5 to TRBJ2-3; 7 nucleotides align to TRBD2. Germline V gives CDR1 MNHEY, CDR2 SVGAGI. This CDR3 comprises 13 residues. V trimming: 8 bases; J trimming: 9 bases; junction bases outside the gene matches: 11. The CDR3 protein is CASGGLGRGTQYF. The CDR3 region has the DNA TGTGCCAGCGGAGGACTAGGGCGGGGCACGCAGTATTTT.